The clone carrying this TCR beta chain was counted between two and nine times. What it binds is not known. Stated time point: persistent/refractory GD, antithyroid drugs over 5 years with positive TRAb. From RNA extracted from PBMCs, the TCR library was made. iRepertoire HTBI primers and Arm-PCR of CDR3 regions built TCR beta libraries. TCRdb re-analysed the multiplex PCR reads in MiXCR, keeping a single row per CDR3 protein. The sample shows about 420,000 distinct CDR3 sequences, roughly a quarter of them seen only once. This specimen comes from a study of regulatory T cells in long-lasting Graves disease. Study-level points and caveats: Possibly, accuracy suffered from the small sample size. Persistent disease preferred TRBV28, TRBJ1-2 and TRBJ2-5.

The CDR3 has 16 residues. Germline V gene lookup returns CDR1 MGHRA and CDR2 YSYEKL. Trimming removed 0 bases from V and 4 bases from J; junction bases left unmatched: 8. The TCR sequence derives from a female donor with Graves disease. The sequenced sample was peripheral blood mononuclear cells (PBMCs), obtained when the disease was refractory, from a patient treated with antithyroid drugs. This chain joins TRBV4-1 and TRBJ2-5; TRBD2 matches at 7 bases. The CDR3, as DNA: TGCGCCAGCAGCCAAGAGTTAGCAGGCGGGGGAGAGACCCAGTACTTC. Encoded protein: CASSQELAGGGETQYF.